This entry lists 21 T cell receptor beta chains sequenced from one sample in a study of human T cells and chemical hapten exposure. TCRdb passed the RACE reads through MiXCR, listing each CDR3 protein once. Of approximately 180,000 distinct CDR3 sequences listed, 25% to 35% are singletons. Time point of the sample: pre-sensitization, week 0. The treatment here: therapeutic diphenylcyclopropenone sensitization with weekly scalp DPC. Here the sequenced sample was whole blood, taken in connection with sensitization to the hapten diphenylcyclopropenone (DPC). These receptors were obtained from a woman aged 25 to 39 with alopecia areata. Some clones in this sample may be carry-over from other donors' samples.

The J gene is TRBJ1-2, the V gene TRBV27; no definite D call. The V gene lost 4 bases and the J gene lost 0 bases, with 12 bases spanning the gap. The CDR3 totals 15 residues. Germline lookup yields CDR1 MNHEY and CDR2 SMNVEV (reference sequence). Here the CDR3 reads CASSWAGQANYGYTF. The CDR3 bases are TGTGCCAGCAGTTGGGCAGGCCAAGCTAACTATGGCTACACCTTC.

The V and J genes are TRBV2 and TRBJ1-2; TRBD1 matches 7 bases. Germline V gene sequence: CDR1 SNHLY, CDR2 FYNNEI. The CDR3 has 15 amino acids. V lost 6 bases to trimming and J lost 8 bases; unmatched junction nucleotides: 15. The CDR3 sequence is CASRRTGREVGGYTF. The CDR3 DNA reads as TGTGCCAGCAGAAGGACAGGCAGGGAGGTGGGCGGCTACACCTTC. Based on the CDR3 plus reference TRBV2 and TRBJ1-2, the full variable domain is EPEVTQTPSHQVTQMGQEVILRCVPISNHLYFYWYRQILGQKVEFLVSFYNNEISEKSEIFDDQFSVERPDGSNFTLKIRSTKLEDSAMYFCASRRTGREVGGYTFGSGTRLTVV.

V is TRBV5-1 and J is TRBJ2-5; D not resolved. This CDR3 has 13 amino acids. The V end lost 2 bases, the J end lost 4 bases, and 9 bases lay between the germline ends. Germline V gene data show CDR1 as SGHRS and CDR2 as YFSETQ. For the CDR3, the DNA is TGCGCCAGCAGCTTTGGACCCGGAGAGACCCAGTACTTC. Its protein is CASSFGPGETQYF.

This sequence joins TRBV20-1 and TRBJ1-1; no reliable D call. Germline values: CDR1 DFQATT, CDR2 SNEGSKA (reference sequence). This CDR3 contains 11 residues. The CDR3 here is CRGERNTEAFF. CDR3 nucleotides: TGCAGGGGCGAACGAAACACTGAAGCTTTCTTT.

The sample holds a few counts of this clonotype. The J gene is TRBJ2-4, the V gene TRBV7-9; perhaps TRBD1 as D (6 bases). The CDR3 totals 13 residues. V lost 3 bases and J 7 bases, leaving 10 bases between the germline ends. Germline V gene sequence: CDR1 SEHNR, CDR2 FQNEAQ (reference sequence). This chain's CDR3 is CASSFATGNIQYF. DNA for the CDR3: TGTGCCAGCAGCTTCGCTACAGGGAACATTCAGTACTTC.

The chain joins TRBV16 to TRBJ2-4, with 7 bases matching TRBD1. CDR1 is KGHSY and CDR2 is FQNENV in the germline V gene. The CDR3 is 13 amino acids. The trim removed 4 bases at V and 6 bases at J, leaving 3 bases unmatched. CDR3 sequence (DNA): TGTGCCAGCAGCCCTGGGGACAGAAACATTCAGTACTTC. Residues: CASSPGDRNIQYF.

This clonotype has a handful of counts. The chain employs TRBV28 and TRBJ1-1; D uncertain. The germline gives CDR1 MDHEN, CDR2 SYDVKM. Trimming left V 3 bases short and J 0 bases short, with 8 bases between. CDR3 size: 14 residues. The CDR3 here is CASSLVGVNTEAFF. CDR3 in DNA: TGTGCCAGCAGTTTGGTCGGAGTGAACACTGAAGCTTTCTTT.

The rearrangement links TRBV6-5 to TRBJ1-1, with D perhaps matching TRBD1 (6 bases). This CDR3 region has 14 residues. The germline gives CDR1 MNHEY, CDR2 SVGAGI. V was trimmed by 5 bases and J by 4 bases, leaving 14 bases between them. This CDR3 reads CASSHQGMGTEAFF. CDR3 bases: TGTGCCAGCAGTCATCAGGGGATGGGCACTGAAGCTTTCTTT.

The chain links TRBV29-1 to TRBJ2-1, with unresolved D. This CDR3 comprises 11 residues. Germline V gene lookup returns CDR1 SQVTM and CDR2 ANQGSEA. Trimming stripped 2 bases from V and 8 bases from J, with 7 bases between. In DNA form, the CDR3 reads TGCAGCGTTGAAAGGCAGGATGAGCAGTTCTTC. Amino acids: CSVERQDEQFF.

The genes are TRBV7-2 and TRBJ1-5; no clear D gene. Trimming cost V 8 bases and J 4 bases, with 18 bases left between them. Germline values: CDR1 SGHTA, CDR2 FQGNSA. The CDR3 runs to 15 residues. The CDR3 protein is CASAKDRRVNQPQHF. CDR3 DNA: TGTGCCAGCGCGAAAGATCGCAGAGTTAATCAGCCCCAGCATTTT.

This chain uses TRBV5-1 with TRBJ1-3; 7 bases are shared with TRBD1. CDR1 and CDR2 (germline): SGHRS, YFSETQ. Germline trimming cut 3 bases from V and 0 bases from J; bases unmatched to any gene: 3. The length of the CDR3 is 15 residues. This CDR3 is CASSSGQDSGNTIYF. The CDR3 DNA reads TGCGCCAGCAGCTCCGGACAGGACTCTGGAAACACCATATATTTT. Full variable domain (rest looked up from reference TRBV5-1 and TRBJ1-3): KAGVTQTPRYLIKTRGQQVTLSCSPISGHRSVSWYQQTPGQGLQFLFEYFSETQRNKGNFPGRFSGRQFSNSRSEMNVSTLELGDSALYLCASSSGQDSGNTIYFGEGSWLTVV.

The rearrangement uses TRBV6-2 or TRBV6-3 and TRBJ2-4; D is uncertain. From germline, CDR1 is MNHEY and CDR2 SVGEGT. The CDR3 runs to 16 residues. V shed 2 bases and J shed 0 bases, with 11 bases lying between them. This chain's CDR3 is CASSYGGEVAKNIQYF. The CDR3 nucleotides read TGTGCCAGCAGTTACGGCGGAGAGGTAGCCAAAAACATTCAGTACTTC.

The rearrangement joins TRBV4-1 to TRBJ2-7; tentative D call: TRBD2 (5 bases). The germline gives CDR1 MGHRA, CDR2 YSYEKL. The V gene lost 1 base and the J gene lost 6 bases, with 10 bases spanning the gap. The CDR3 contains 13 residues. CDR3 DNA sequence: TGCGCCAGCAGCCAAGGACTACGGCGCGAGCAGTACTTC. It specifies CASSQGLRREQYF.

CDR3 nucleotide sequence: TGCAGCGCGGACGGAACCGGGGAGACCCAGTACTTC. It specifies CSADGTGETQYF. V gene TRBV29-1 combines with J gene TRBJ2-5; D is unclear. V was cut by 7 bases and J by 5 bases, with 14 bases left in between. The germline gives CDR1 SQVTM, CDR2 ANQGSEA. The CDR3 consists of 12 residues.

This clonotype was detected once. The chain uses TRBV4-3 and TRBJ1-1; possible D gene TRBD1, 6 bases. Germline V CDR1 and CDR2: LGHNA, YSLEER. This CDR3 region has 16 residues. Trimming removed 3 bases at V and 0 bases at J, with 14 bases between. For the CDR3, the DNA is TGCGCCAGCAGCCAGGGGGGTGGACAGCTGAACACTGAAGCTTTCTTT. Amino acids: CASSQGGGQLNTEAFF.

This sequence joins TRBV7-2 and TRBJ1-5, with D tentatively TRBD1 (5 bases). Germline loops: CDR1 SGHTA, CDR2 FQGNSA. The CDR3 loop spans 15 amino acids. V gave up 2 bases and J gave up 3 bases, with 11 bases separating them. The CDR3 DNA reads TGTGCCAGCAGCTTATCCCCTGGGGCCAATCAGCCCCAGCATTTT. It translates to CASSLSPGANQPQHF.

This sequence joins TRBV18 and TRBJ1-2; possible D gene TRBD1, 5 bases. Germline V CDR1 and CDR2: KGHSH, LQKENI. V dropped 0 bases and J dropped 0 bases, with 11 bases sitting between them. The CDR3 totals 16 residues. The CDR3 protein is CASSPPGLRTNYGYTF. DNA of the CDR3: TGTGCCAGCTCACCACCGGGACTTAGGACTAACTATGGCTACACCTTC.

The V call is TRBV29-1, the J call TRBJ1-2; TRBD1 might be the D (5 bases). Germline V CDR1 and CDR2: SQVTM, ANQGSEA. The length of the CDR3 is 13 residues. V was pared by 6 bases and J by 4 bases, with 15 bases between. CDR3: CSVQTGGSYGYTF. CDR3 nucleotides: TGCAGCGTCCAGACTGGGGGAAGCTATGGCTACACCTTC.

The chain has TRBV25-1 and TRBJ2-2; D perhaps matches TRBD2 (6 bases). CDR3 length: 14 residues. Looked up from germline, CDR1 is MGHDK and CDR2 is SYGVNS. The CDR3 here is CASASQGGTGELFF. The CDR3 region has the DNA TGTGCTTCAGCGTCGCAGGGAGGCACCGGGGAGCTGTTTTTT.

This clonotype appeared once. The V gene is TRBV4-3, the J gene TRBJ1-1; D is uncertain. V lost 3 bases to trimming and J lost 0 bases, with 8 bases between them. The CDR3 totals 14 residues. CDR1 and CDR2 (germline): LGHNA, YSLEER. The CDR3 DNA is TGCGCCAGCAGCCAGGCCAGGTTGAACACTGAAGCTTTCTTT. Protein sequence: CASSQARLNTEAFF.

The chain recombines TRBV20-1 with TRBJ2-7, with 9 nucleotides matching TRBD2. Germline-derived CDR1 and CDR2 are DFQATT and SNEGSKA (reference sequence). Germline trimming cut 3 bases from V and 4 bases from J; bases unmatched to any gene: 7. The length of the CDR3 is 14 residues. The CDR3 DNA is TGCAGTGCTAGGCAGGGCGGGGGGGTTTACGAGCAGTACTTC. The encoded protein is CSARQGGGVYEQYF.